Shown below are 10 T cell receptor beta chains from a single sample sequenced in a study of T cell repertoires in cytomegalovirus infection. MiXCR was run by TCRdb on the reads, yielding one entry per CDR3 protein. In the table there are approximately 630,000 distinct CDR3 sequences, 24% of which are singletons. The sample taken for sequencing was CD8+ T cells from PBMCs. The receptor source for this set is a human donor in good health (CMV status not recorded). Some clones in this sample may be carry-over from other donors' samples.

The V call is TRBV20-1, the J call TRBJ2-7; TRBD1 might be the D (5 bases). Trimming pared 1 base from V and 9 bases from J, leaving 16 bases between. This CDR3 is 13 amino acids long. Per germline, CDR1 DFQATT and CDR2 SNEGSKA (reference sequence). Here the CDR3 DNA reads TGCAGTGCTAGAGTCGTGCAGGGCCTCGGGCAGTACGTC. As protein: CSARVVQGLGQYV.

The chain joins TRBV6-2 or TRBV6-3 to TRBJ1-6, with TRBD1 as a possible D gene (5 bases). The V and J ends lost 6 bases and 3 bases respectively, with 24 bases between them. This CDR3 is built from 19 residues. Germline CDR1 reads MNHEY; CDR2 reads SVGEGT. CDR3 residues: CASRRRARDPSRYNSPLHF. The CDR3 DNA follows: TGTGCCAGCAGACGCAGAGCCAGGGATCCTTCCCGCTATAATTCACCCCTCCACTTT.

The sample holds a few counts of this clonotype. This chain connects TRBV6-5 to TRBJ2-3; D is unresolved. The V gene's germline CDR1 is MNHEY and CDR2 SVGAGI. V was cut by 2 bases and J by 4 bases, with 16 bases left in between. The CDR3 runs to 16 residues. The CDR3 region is CASSYGSLGPADTQYF. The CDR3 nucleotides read TGTGCCAGCAGTTACGGGTCCTTAGGGCCCGCAGATACGCAGTATTTT.

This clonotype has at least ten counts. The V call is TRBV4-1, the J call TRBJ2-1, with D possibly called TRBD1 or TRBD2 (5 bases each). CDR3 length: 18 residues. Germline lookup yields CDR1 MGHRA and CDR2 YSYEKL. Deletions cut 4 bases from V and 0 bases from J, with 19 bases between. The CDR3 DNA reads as TGCGCCAGCAGCCCCTTCACCGGGACCCCGAGCTCCTACAATGAGCAGTTCTTC. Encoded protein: CASSPFTGTPSSYNEQFF.

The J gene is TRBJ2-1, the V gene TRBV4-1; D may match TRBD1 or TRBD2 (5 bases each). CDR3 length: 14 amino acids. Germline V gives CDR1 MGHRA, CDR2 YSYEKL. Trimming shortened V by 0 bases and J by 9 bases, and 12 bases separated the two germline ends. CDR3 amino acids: CASSQDWGIGEQFF. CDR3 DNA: TGCGCCAGCAGCCAAGATTGGGGGATCGGTGAGCAGTTCTTC.

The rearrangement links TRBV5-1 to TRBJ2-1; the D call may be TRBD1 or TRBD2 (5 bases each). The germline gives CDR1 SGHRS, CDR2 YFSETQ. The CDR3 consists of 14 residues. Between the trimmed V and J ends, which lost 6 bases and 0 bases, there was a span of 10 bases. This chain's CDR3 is CASMWDVSYNEQFF. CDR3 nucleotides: TGCGCCAGCATGTGGGACGTCTCCTACAATGAGCAGTTCTTC.

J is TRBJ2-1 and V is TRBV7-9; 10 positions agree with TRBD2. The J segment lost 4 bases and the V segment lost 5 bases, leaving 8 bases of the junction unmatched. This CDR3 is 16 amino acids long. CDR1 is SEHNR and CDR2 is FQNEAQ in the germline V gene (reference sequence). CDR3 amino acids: CASSPSGGAYYNEQFF. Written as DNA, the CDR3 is TGTGCCAGCAGCCCTAGCGGGGGAGCATATTACAATGAGCAGTTCTTC.

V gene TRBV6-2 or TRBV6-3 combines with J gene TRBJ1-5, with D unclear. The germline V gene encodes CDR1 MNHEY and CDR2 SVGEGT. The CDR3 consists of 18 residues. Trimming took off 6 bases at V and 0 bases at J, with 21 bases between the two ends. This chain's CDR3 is CASSYVGFEDHSNQPQHF. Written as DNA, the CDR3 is TGTGCCAGCAGCTACGTAGGGTTCGAGGACCATAGCAATCAGCCCCAGCATTTT.

CDR3 amino acids: CASSIRGVTEAFF. Here the CDR3 DNA reads TGTGCCAGTAGTATACGGGGGGTAACTGAAGCTTTCTTT. The gene calls are TRBV19 and TRBJ1-1, with D possibly TRBD1 on 5 matching bases. Trimming shortened V by 2 bases and J by 5 bases, and 9 bases separated the two germline ends. The CDR3 spans 13 residues. CDR1 LNHDA and CDR2 SQIVND come from the germline V gene (reference sequence).

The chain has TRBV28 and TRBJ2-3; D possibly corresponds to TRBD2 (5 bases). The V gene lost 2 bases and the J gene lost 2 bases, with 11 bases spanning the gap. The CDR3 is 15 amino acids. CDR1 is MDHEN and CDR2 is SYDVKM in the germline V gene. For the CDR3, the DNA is TGTGCCAGCAGTTTAATAAGCGGTTACACAGATACGCAGTATTTT. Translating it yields CASSLISGYTDTQYF. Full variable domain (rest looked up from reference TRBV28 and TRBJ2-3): DVKVTQSSRYLVKRTGEKVFLECVQDMDHENMFWYRQDPGLGLRLIYFSYDVKMKEKGDIPEGYSVSREKKERFSLILESASTNQTSMYLCASSLISGYTDTQYFGPGTRLTVL.